The 22 T cell receptor beta chains in this list originate from one sample, sequenced in a study of blood T cell repertoires in COVID-19. TCRdb's table, derived via immunoSEQ multiplex PCR, lists solely in-frame clones and lacks some. Of around 260,000 clones listed, about nine tenths are singletons. The sequencing input was peripheral blood. These receptors came from a man aged 40-55 years who had recovered from COVID-19.

The CDR3, as DNA: TGTGCCAGCAGCGCAGGACAGCTTAATCAGCCCCAGCATTTT. Translation: CASSAGQLNQPQHF. The chain has TRBV9 and TRBJ1-5; possibly TRBD1 for D (6 bases). The CDR3 sequence is 14 residues long. Germline V gene data show CDR1 as SGDLS and CDR2 as YYNGEE. V gave up 3 bases and J gave up 4 bases, with 11 bases separating them.

The chain employs TRBV30 and TRBJ1-2; D remains ambiguous. There are 14 residues in the CDR3. The germline V gene encodes CDR1 GTSNPN and CDR2 SVGIG (reference sequence). V was cut by 2 bases and J by 0 bases, with 10 bases left in between. The CDR3 is CAWSPRRSNYGYTF. In nucleotides, the CDR3 is TGTGCCTGGAGTCCCCGGAGATCTAACTATGGCTACACCTTC.

DNA of the CDR3: TGTGCCAGCAGCCTGCCCGCGGGGCCCCAGCATTTT. The encoded protein is CASSLPAGPQHF. The rearrangement links TRBV12-3 or TRBV12-4 to TRBJ1-5; D is unresolved. The CDR3 covers 12 residues. Trimming took off 6 bases at V and 9 bases at J, with 12 bases between the two ends.

The genes are TRBV5-6 and TRBJ1-3; the D is unclear. Per germline, CDR1 SGHDT and CDR2 YYEEEE. The V and J ends lost 0 bases and 2 bases respectively, with 3 bases between them. The CDR3 spans 13 residues. The CDR3 is CASSLGPGNTIYF. In DNA form, the CDR3 reads TGTGCCAGCAGCTTGGGGCCTGGAAACACCATATATTTT.

This clone was recorded a few times. The V call is TRBV5-1, the J call TRBJ2-5; 9 bases line up with TRBD2. This CDR3 is built from 16 residues. CDR1 SGHRS and CDR2 YFSETQ come from the germline V gene. After removal of 0 bases from V and 1 base from J, the junction contained 4 bases not matched to a gene. The CDR3 sequence is CASSLAGAGGQETQYF. The DNA for the CDR3 is TGCGCCAGCAGCTTGGCAGGAGCGGGGGGCCAAGAGACCCAGTACTTC. The variable domain in full, with the rest retrieved from reference TRBV5-1 and TRBJ2-5, is KAGVTQTPRYLIKTRGQQVTLSCSPISGHRSVSWYQQTPGQGLQFLFEYFSETQRNKGNFPGRFSGRQFSNSRSEMNVSTLELGDSALYLCASSLAGAGGQETQYFGPGTRLLVL.

The J gene is TRBJ2-5, the V gene TRBV7-2, with D perhaps TRBD2 (5 bases). V was clipped by 2 bases and J by 5 bases, with 15 bases between them. CDR3 length: 15 amino acids. Germline loops: CDR1 SGHTA, CDR2 FQGNSA. CDR3 residues: CASSLNRGPGETQYF. DNA for the CDR3: TGTGCCAGCAGCTTAAATCGAGGGCCGGGGGAGACCCAGTACTTC.

V usage is TRBV5-5 and J usage is TRBJ2-4, with 8 bases fitting TRBD1. CDR1 is SGHKS, CDR2 YYEKEE, per germline (reference sequence). The ends lost 5 bases at V and 8 bases at J; junction bases unmatched: 9. The CDR3 loop spans 14 amino acids. This CDR3 reads CASSLPGQVHIQYF. DNA of the CDR3: TGTGCCAGCAGTTTACCGGGACAGGTACACATTCAGTACTTC.

The chain has TRBV5-4 and TRBJ2-2, with D tentatively TRBD2 (5 bases). Trimming took 2 bases from V and 4 from J, leaving 18 bases between them. The CDR3 consists of 17 residues. The germline gives CDR1 SGHNT, CDR2 YYREEE (reference sequence). The CDR3 coding sequence is TGTGCCAGCAGCTTCGACTCCGGCGGGCGACCCACCGGGGAGCTGTTTTTT. It yields the protein CASSFDSGGRPTGELFF.

The table lists this clone with a count of one. The chain joins TRBV6-5 to TRBJ2-3; perhaps TRBD1 as D (6 bases). The CDR3 runs to 14 residues. Trimming removed 6 bases at V and 2 bases at J, with 12 bases between. Germline-derived CDR1 and CDR2 are MNHEY and SVGAGI. The CDR3 DNA is TGTGCCAGCAGCCGACCAGGGGTCACAGATACGCAGTATTTT. This encodes CASSRPGVTDTQYF.

V and J are TRBV6-2 or TRBV6-3 and TRBJ2-7; a weak D match, TRBD2 (6 bases). Germline V gene lookup returns CDR1 MNHEY and CDR2 SVGEGT. This CDR3 contains 12 residues. Trimming stripped 2 bases from V and 7 bases from J, with 9 bases between. For the CDR3, the DNA is TGTGCCAGCAGTTACGTAGGGACTGAGCAGTACTTC. Translated, it gives CASSYVGTEQYF.

The CDR3 region has the DNA TGCAGCCTGAGGGAGGGGACTCTGACTGAAGCTTTCTTT. Encoded protein: CSLREGTLTEAFF. This chain links TRBV29-1 with TRBJ1-1; tentatively, D is TRBD1 (5 bases). Germline values: CDR1 SQVTM, CDR2 ANQGSEA. This CDR3 contains 13 residues. With 8 bases removed from V and 5 bases from J, the gap between germline ends came to 18 bases. Full variable domain (rest looked up from reference TRBV29-1 and TRBJ1-1): SAVISQKPSRDICQRGTSLTIQCQVDSQVTMMFWYRQQPGQSLTLIATANQGSEATYESGFVIDKFPISRPNLTFSTLTVSNMSPEDSSIYLCSLREGTLTEAFFGQGTRLTVV.

This clone was seen a single time. The chain combines TRBV18 with TRBJ1-2; possible D gene TRBD1, 5 bases. This CDR3 is built from 14 residues. From germline, CDR1 is KGHSH and CDR2 LQKENI. V dropped 2 bases and J dropped 4 bases, with 11 bases sitting between them. The CDR3 here is CASSPADTGYGYTF. The DNA for the CDR3 is TGTGCCAGCTCACCAGCGGACACCGGCTATGGCTACACCTTC.

In this sample, this clone turned up a few times. The rearrangement links TRBV10-2 to TRBJ2-1; TRBD2 agrees at 7 bases. Germline V gives CDR1 WSHSY, CDR2 SAAADI. J gave up 3 bases and V 2 bases, and 10 bases lay outside the gene matches. The CDR3 contains 17 residues. CDR3 in amino acids: CASSERPSGTYYNEQFF. The CDR3, as DNA: TGCGCCAGCAGTGAGAGGCCTAGCGGCACCTACTACAATGAGCAGTTCTTC.

This clone was found once. V is TRBV5-1 and J is TRBJ2-2; the match to TRBD2 covers 13 bases. Germline CDR1 and CDR2: SGHRS and YFSETQ. J was trimmed by 7 bases and V by 4 bases; bases with no gene match: 7. The CDR3 is 16 residues long. This chain's CDR3 is CASSPRTSGSIGELFF. The CDR3 nucleotides read TGCGCCAGCAGCCCGCGGACTAGCGGGAGTATCGGGGAGCTGTTTTTT.

This clone was seen more than once but under ten times. This sequence joins TRBV7-9 and TRBJ1-2; 7 positions match TRBD1. The germline V gene encodes CDR1 SEHNR and CDR2 FQNEAQ (reference sequence). Unmatched junction bases numbered 4, after V lost 5 bases and J lost 4 bases. The CDR3 extends over 13 amino acids. CDR3 region: CASSLGTVYGYTF. The DNA of the CDR3 is TGTGCCAGCAGCCTCGGGACAGTCTATGGCTACACCTTC.

The count of this clone is one. The CDR3 loop reads CASSLSPRDSKGYEQYF. In DNA form, the CDR3 reads TGTGCCAGCAGTTTATCCCCCCGGGACAGTAAAGGCTACGAGCAGTACTTC. The J gene is TRBJ2-7, the V gene TRBV27; TRBD1 agrees at 7 bases. J was trimmed by 3 bases and V by 0 bases; bases with no gene match: 11. Germline values: CDR1 MNHEY, CDR2 SMNVEV (reference sequence). This CDR3 spans 17 amino acids.

The chain is built from TRBV7-3 and TRBJ2-6; TRBD2 is a possible D gene (6 bases). Germline V gene lookup returns CDR1 SGHTA and CDR2 FQGTGA. This CDR3 has 15 amino acids. V lost 10 bases to trimming and J lost 0 bases, with 13 bases between them. The CDR3 protein is CATREFDSGANVLTF. The CDR3 nucleotides read TGTGCCACTCGGGAGTTCGACTCTGGGGCCAACGTCCTGACTTTC.

This clone has more than one count but fewer than ten. V gene TRBV27 combines with J gene TRBJ1-2; 9 positions match TRBD1. Per the germline V gene, CDR1 is MNHEY and CDR2 is SMNVEV (reference sequence). This CDR3 is 13 amino acids long. After removal of 6 bases from V and 6 bases from J, the junction contained 5 bases not matched to a gene. The CDR3 here is CASRKTGGDGYTF. CDR3 bases: TGTGCCAGCAGAAAGACAGGGGGAGATGGCTACACCTTC.

This rearrangement joins TRBV9 to TRBJ2-7, with unresolved D. The CDR3 is 15 amino acids. Germline CDR1 reads SGDLS; CDR2 reads YYNGEE. V was cut by 4 bases and J by 0 bases, with 14 bases left in between. This CDR3 reads CASSPEPTPSYEQYF. CDR3 DNA sequence: TGTGCCAGCAGCCCCGAGCCGACTCCCTCCTACGAGCAGTACTTC.

The chain recombines TRBV9 with TRBJ2-5; D ambiguous. Between the trimmed V and J ends, which lost 0 bases and 4 bases, there was a span of 13 bases. Germline CDR1 and CDR2: SGDLS and YYNGEE. This CDR3 is built from 15 residues. CDR3 in DNA: TGTGCCAGCAGCGTAGTAGGAGTTGCCCGAGAGACCCAGTACTTC. Translated, it gives CASSVVGVARETQYF. The whole variable domain, remainder taken from reference TRBV9 and TRBJ2-5, is DSGVTQTPKHLITATGQRVTLRCSPRSGDLSVYWYQQSLDQGLQFLIQYYNGEERAKGNILERFSAQQFPDLHSELNLSSLELGDSALYFCASSVVGVARETQYFGPGTRLLVL.

The chain has TRBV7-6 and TRBJ2-3; 12 positions agree with TRBD2. The germline V gene encodes CDR1 SGHVS and CDR2 FNYEAQ. This CDR3 is 16 amino acids long. J was trimmed by 2 bases and V by 5 bases; bases with no gene match: 5. The CDR3: CASSPGLAGYTDTQYF. CDR3 bases: TGTGCCAGCAGCCCCGGACTAGCGGGGTACACAGATACGCAGTATTTT.

This clone is a singleton in its sample. The rearrangement links TRBV11-2 to TRBJ2-7; 9 positions agree with TRBD1. CDR3 length equals 15 residues. Germline CDR1 reads SGHAT; CDR2 reads FQNNGV. V gave up 1 base and J gave up 4 bases; unmatched junction bases: 5. The CDR3 is CASSLAGQGKYEQYF. DNA of the CDR3: TGTGCCAGCAGCTTAGCTGGACAGGGGAAGTACGAGCAGTACTTC.